A selection of T cell receptor beta chains follows, all from one sample in a study of human T cells and chemical hapten exposure. TCRdb itself ran the RACE reads through MiXCR, one entry per CDR3 protein. The data show around 350,000 distinct CDR3 sequences, roughly 6% seen once. Sequenced material: whole blood, taken in connection with sensitization to the hapten diphenylcyclopropenone (DPC). The receptors were gathered from a woman younger than 30 with alopecia areata. Some clones in this sample may be carry-over from other donors' samples. Each CDR3 is given without its conserved first and last residue. A D gene is named only where the DNA matches it firmly. Expanded clones get a size class; other rows say once, few or many, or leave the size out.

>few|TRBV13|TRBD1
ASSLNARGLYGYT
>few|TRBV7-2|.
ASSLFGTLGDTQY
>few|TRBV7-9|.
ASTPTRRSSTDTQY
>many|TRBV6-5|.
ASSYRGNTEAF
>few|TRBV5-1|.
ASSHQGPWDAEAF
>many|TRBV10-3|TRBD2
AMGTSAGELF
>.|TRBV18|.
ASSPTQRETQY
>many|TRBV29-1|.
SVQKGDYTEAF
>.|TRBV7-2|TRBD1
ASSPRTGATPNYGYT
>few|TRBV4-3|TRBD2
ASSRKRGGGQETQY
>.|TRBV18|.
ASSHGSGANVLT
>many|TRBV6-2/TRBV6-3|.
ASSYSLDGPLSNQPQH
>.|TRBV20-1|TRBD2
SAAGLAGDEQF
>.|TRBV7-8|.
ASSLLTPRGSQTQY
>.|TRBV15|.
ATSSVGGTDTQY
>many|TRBV5-8|TRBD1
ARGGYSGGQPQH
>many|TRBV12-3/TRBV12-4|.
ASSPKNTDTQY
>once|TRBV5-8|.
ASSLEVGQNYEQY
>.|TRBV7-9|TRBD1
ASSLGDRASKKLS
>few|TRBV20-1|TRBD1
SASGTGVVYTEAF
>.|TRBV5-1|.
ASRGQYTDTQY
>few|TRBV7-9|.
ASRIAYAGGAGDTQY
>few|TRBV2|.
ASSDQGTTEAF
>many|TRBV7-2|.
ASSLARPMGGKETQY
>many|TRBV2|.
ATETRGITEAF
>.|TRBV28|.
ASSQTKGVLTGELF
>many|TRBV7-8|.
ASMLANTEAF
>few|TRBV4-2|.
ASSQWPASDTQY
>many|TRBV12-3/TRBV12-4|.
ASSRDVNIQY